This T cell receptor beta chain derives from a study of control samples from healthy donors and cancer patients. TCRdb's copy holds only in-frame clones and misses some; the assay was immunoSEQ multiplex PCR. This sample carries some 80,000 clones, about 87% of them seen once, and the ten largest clones take under 2.5%. This CDR3 has 12 residues. Between the trimmed V and J ends, which lost 6 bases and 3 bases, there was a span of 7 bases. Germline-derived CDR1 and CDR2 are MDHEN and SYDVKM. The rearrangement joins TRBV28 to TRBJ2-3; D gene unclear. The TCR was taken from an older woman with head and neck cancer. The sample taken for sequencing was PBMCs. The chain's CDR3 is CASSELTDTQYF. The CDR3 coding sequence is TGTGCCAGCAGCGAGCTAACAGATACGCAGTATTTT. Full variable domain (rest looked up from reference TRBV28 and TRBJ2-3): DVKVTQSSRYLVKRTGEKVFLECVQDMDHENMFWYRQDPGLGLRLIYFSYDVKMKEKGDIPEGYSVSREKKERFSLILESASTNQTSMYLCASSELTDTQYFGPGTRLTVL.